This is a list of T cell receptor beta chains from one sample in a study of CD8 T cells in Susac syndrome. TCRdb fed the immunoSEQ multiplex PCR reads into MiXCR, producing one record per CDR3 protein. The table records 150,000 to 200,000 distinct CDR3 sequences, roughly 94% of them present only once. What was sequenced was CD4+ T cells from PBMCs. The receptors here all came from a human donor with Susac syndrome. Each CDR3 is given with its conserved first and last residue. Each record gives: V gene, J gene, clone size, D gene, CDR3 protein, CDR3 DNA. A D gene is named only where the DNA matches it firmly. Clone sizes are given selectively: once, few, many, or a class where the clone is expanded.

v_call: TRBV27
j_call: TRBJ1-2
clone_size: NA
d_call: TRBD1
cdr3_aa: CASSLRGQGNRGYTF
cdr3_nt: TGTGCCAGCAGTTTAAGGGGACAGGGGAATCGTGGCTACACCTTC

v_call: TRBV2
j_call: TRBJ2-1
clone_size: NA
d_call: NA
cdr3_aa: CASSEARFNEQFF
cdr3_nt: TGTGCCAGCAGTGAAGCACGGTTCAATGAGCAGTTCTTC

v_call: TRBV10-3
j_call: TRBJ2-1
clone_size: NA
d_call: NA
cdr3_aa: CAITEGGGSYNEQFF
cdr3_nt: TGTGCCATCACCGAAGGGGGAGGGTCCTACAATGAGCAGTTCTTC

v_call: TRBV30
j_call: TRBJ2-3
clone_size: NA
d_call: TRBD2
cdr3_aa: CAGSKAGVRDTQYF
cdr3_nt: TGTGCCGGGTCCAAAGCGGGAGTTCGCGATACGCAGTATTTT

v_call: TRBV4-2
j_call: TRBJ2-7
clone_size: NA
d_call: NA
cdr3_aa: CASSQAGTTGEQYF
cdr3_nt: TGTGCCAGCAGCCAAGCCGGCACTACCGGCGAGCAGTACTTC

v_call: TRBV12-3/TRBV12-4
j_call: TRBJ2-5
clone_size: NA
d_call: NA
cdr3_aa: CASSWGVLGRETQYF
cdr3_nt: TGTGCCAGCAGTTGGGGGGTTTTAGGGAGGGAGACCCAGTACTTC

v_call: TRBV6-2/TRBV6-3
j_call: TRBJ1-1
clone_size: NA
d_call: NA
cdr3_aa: CASSYSPIGAFF
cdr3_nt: TGTGCCAGCAGTTACTCCCCTATTGGAGCTTTCTTT

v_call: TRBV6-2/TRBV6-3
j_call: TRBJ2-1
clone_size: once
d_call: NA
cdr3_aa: CASSYGGRNSYNEQFF
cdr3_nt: TGTGCCAGCAGTTACGGAGGGAGGAACTCCTACAATGAGCAGTTCTTC

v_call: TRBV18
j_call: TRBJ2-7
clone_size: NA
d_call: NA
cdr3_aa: CASSTNSGSSYEQYF
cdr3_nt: TGTGCCAGCTCCACTAATTCTGGGAGCTCCTACGAGCAGTACTTC

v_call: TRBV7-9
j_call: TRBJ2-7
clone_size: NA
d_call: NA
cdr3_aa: CASSLSGRINEQYF
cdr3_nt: TGTGCCAGCAGCTTAAGCGGCAGAATCAACGAGCAGTACTTC

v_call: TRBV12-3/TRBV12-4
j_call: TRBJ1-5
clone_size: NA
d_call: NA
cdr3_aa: CASSFGRYQPQHF
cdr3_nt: TGTGCCAGCAGTTTTGGGAGGTATCAGCCCCAGCATTTT

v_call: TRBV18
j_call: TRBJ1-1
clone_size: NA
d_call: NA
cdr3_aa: CASSPLTGPTEAFF
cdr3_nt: TGTGCCAGCTCACCACTTACGGGCCCCACTGAAGCTTTCTTT

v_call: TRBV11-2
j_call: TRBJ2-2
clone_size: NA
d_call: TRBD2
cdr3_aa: CASSPIAGRTGELFF
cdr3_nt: TGTGCCAGCAGCCCCATAGCGGGAAGGACCGGGGAGCTGTTTTTT

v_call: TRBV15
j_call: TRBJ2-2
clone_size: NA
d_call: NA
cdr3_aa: CATSRDKVNTGELFF
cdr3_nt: TGTGCCACCAGCAGAGATAAGGTGAACACCGGGGAGCTGTTTTTT

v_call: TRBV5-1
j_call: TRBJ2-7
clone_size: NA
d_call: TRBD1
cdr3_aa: CASSTGQADYEQYF
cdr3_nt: TGCGCCAGCAGCACGGGACAGGCTGATTACGAGCAGTACTTC

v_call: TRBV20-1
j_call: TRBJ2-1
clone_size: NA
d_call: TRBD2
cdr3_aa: CSAWEGLARNEQFF
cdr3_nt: TGCAGTGCCTGGGAGGGCCTAGCGAGAAATGAGCAGTTCTTC

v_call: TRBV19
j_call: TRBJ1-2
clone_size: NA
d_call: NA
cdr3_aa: CASRTTGNLNHGYTF
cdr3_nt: TGTGCCAGTAGAACAACAGGGAATTTAAATCATGGCTACACCTTC

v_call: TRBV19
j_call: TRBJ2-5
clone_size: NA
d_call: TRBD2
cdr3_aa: CASSITSGGETQYF
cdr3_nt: TGTGCCAGTAGTATAACTAGCGGGGGAGAGACCCAGTACTTC

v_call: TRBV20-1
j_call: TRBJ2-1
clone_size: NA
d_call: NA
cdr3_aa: CSARETGLDNEQFF
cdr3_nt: TGCAGTGCTAGAGAGACGGGACTCGACAATGAGCAGTTCTTC

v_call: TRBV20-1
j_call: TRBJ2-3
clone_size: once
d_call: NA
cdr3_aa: CSARDPNHRATDTQYF
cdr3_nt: TGCAGTGCTAGAGATCCGAACCACCGGGCCACAGATACGCAGTATTTT

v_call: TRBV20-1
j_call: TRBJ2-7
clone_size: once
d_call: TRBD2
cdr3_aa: CSAKGGAGGYEQYF
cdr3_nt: TGCAGTGCAAAGGGTGGAGCGGGAGGGTACGAGCAGTACTTC

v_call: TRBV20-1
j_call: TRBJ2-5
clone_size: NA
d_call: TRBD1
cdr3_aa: CSATGQRQETQYF
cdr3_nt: TGCAGTGCCACGGGACAGCGCCAAGAGACCCAGTACTTC

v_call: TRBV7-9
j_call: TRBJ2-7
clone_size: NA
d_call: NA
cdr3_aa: CASSPQGREPYEQYF
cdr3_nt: TGTGCCAGCAGCCCGCAAGGCAGGGAGCCCTACGAGCAGTACTTC

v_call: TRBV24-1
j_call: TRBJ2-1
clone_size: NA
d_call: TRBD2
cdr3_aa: CATSDRSGSSYNEQFF
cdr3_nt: TGTGCCACCAGTGACCGCAGCGGGAGTTCCTACAATGAGCAGTTCTTC

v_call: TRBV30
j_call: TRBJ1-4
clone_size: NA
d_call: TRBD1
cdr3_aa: CAWSEDRGSEKLFF
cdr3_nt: TGTGCCTGGAGCGAGGACAGGGGTAGTGAAAAACTGTTTTTT

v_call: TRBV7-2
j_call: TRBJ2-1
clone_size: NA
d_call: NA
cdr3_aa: CASSSDQSSYNEQFF
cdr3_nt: TGTGCCAGCAGCTCCGACCAGAGCTCCTACAATGAGCAGTTCTTC

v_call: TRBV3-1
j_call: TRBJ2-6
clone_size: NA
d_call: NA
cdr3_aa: CASSQAYTGANVLTF
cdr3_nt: TGTGCCAGCAGCCAAGCGTATACCGGGGCCAACGTCCTGACTTTC

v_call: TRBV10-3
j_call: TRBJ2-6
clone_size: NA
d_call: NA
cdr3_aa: CAISPMPGASSGANVLTF
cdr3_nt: TGTGCCATCAGCCCGATGCCGGGGGCAAGCTCTGGGGCCAACGTCCTGACTTTC

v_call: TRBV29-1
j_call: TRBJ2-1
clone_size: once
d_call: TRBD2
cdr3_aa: CSVERLAAPRSYNEQFF
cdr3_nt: TGCAGCGTTGAAAGGCTAGCGGCCCCTCGGTCCTACAATGAGCAGTTCTTC

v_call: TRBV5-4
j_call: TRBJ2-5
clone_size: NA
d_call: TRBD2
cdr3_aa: CAFSVGSGNQETQYF
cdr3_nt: TGTGCCTTCTCCGTGGGTAGCGGGAACCAAGAGACCCAGTACTTC

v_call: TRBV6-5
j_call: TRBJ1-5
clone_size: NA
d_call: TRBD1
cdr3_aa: CASSPDRVSNQPQHF
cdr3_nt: TGTGCCAGCAGTCCTGACAGGGTTTCCAATCAGCCCCAGCATTTT

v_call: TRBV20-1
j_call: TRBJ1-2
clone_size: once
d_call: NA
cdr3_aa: CSVTRPGEGIGYTF
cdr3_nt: TGCAGTGTTACACGCCCCGGGGAAGGGATTGGCTACACCTTC

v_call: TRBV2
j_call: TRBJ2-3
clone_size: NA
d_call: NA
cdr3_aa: CASRALAVSTDTQYF
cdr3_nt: TGTGCCAGCAGGGCTCTAGCTGTTAGCACAGATACGCAGTATTTT

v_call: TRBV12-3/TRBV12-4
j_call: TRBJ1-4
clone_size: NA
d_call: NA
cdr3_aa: CASSLELREKLFF
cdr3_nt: TGTGCCAGCAGTTTAGAGCTTAGAGAAAAACTGTTTTTT

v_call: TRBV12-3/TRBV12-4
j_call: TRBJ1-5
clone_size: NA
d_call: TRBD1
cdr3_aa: CASSETGNGNQPQHF
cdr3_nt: TGTGCCAGCAGTGAGACAGGGAATGGCAATCAGCCCCAGCATTTT

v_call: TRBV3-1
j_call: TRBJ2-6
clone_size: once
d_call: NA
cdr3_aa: CASSQGSGSGANVLTF
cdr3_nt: TGTGCCAGCAGCCAAGGTTCCGGGTCTGGGGCCAACGTCCTGACTTTC

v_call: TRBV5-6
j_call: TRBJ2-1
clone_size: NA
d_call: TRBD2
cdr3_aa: CASSLGGTSGGPMFEQFF
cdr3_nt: TGTGCCAGCAGCTTGGGGGGGACTAGCGGGGGGCCCATGTTTGAGCAGTTCTTC

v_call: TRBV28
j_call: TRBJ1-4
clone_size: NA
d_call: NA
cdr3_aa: CASSYGQKLFF
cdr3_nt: TGTGCCAGCAGTTATGGGCAGAAACTGTTTTTT

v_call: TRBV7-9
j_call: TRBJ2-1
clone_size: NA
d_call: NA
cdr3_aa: CASSLEVSSYNEQFF
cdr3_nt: TGTGCCAGCAGCTTAGAGGTTTCCTCCTACAATGAGCAGTTCTTC

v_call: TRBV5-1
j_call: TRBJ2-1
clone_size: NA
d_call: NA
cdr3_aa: CASSPGGGNWNEQFF
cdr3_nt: TGCGCCAGCAGCCCCGGAGGCGGGAATTGGAATGAGCAGTTCTTC

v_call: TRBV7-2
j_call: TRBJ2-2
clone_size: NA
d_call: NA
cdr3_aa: CASSPISGELFF
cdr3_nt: TGTGCCAGCAGCCCTATTTCCGGGGAGCTGTTTTTT